The sequence of this T cell receptor beta chain was determined in a study of CD8 T cells in ankylosing spondylitis. Study results and limitations: A motif in TCR beta, a set of under 10 highly homologous variants, appeared characteristic of ankylosing spondylitis blood.

A single record per CDR3 protein comes from TCRdb applying MiXCR to the 5' RACE reads. The sample lists some 240,000 distinct CDR3 sequences; around 6.6% were seen once. Germline CDR1 is LGHNA and CDR2 is YSLEER. Deletions cut 0 bases from V and 1 base from J, with 7 bases between. The length of the CDR3 is 15 residues. This clonotype was detected ten times or more. Its antigen is still unknown. The source is a male donor with ankylosing spondylitis. This sequence joins TRBV4-3 and TRBJ1-5; D is uncertain. Material: blood, either unsorted or a sorted T cell fraction (not recorded which). The DNA for the CDR3 is TGCGCCAGCAGCCAAGATAATGGCAGCAATCAGCCCCAGCATTTT. It specifies CASSQDNGSNQPQHF.